Below are 8 T cell receptor beta chains sequenced from a single sample in a study of identifying expanded T cells in peripheral blood. Sequencing was performed with immunoSEQ multiplex PCR; in TCRdb, only in-frame clones are kept and a portion is missing. This table holds about 86,000 clones, about 85% found once. Source material: blood. These receptors all stem from a person between 18 and 75 years old in good health.

This clone was detected only a few times. Other nucleotide sequences in the sample specify the same CDR3. The V and J genes are TRBV5-1 and TRBJ1-6, with 7 bases aligning to TRBD1. J gave up 7 bases and V 4 bases, and 2 bases lay outside the gene matches. The germline V gene encodes CDR1 SGHRS and CDR2 YFSETQ. This CDR3 comprises 13 residues. Written as DNA, the CDR3 is TGCGCCAGCAGCCTACAGGGGAATTCACCCCTCCACTTT. Translated: CASSLQGNSPLHF.

The chain carries TRBV5-8 and TRBJ1-4; no clear D gene. The ends were cut back, 0 bases at V and 0 bases at J, with 3 bases in the middle. Germline V CDR1 and CDR2: SGHTS, YDEGEE. The CDR3 sequence is 14 residues long. The CDR3 spells CASSLGATNEKLFF. The CDR3 DNA reads TGTGCCAGCAGCTTGGGAGCAACTAATGAAAAACTGTTTTTT.

J is TRBJ2-4 and V is TRBV5-6; TRBD1 matches at 8 bases. The J segment lost 0 bases and the V segment lost 0 bases, leaving 8 bases of the junction unmatched. Per the germline V gene, CDR1 is SGHDT and CDR2 is YYEEEE. There are 18 residues in the CDR3. This CDR3 reads CASSLGSGRGLAKNIQYF. DNA of the CDR3: TGTGCCAGCAGCTTGGGGTCTGGCAGGGGGCTAGCCAAAAACATTCAGTACTTC.

The CDR3 nucleotides read TGTGCCAGCTCACCCGCTCAACCGGGACAGGTCTACGAGCAGTACTTC. Amino acid sequence: CASSPAQPGQVYEQYF. V is TRBV18 and J is TRBJ2-7; 8 nucleotides match TRBD1. The length of the CDR3 is 16 residues. The V and J ends lost 3 bases and 3 bases, in that order; junction bases with no gene match: 10. CDR1 and CDR2 from the germline V gene are KGHSH and LQKENI. Full variable domain (outside the CDR3, taken from reference TRBV18 and TRBJ2-7): NAGVMQNPRHLVRRRGQEARLRCSPMKGHSHVYWYRQLPEEGLKFMVYLQKENIIDESGMPKERFSAEFPKEGPSILRIQQVVRGDSAAYFCASSPAQPGQVYEQYFGPGTRLTVT.

J is TRBJ2-3 and V is TRBV15, with 7 bases that match TRBD2. The CDR3 length is 14 residues. Germline CDR1 is LNHNV and CDR2 is YYDKDF (reference sequence). V lost 5 bases and J lost 0; bases outside the gene matches: 2. CDR3 sequence (DNA): TGTGCCACCAGCGGGGGGGTTAGCACAGATACGCAGTATTTT. Protein: CATSGGVSTDTQYF.

The chain joins TRBV29-1 to TRBJ1-2; D is possibly TRBD1 (6 bases). The V gene lost 7 bases and the J gene lost 6 bases, with 18 bases spanning the gap. This CDR3 is 13 amino acids long. Germline V gene sequence: CDR1 SQVTM, CDR2 ANQGSEA. The CDR3 region has the DNA TGCAGCGCCCCGACAGGCACTACTGATGGCTACACCTTC. Its protein is CSAPTGTTDGYTF.

This clone was detected only once. The chain joins TRBV7-9 to TRBJ2-2; 8 bases match TRBD1. The CDR3 is 18 amino acids. CDR1 is SEHNR, CDR2 FQNEAQ, per germline (reference sequence). The ends lost 5 bases at V and 5 bases at J; junction bases unmatched: 16. DNA of the CDR3: TGTGCCAGCAGCCCCAGGGGGCGCAGAGGGCCGTCAACCGGGGAGCTGTTTTTT. Residues: CASSPRGRRGPSTGELFF. Full variable domain (outside the CDR3, taken from reference TRBV7-9 and TRBJ2-2): DTGVSQNPRHKITKRGQNVTFRCDPISEHNRLYWYRQTLGQGPEFLTYFQNEAQLEKSRLLSDRFSAERPKGSFSTLEIQRTEQGDSAMYLCASSPRGRRGPSTGELFFGEGSRLTVL.

V and J are TRBV5-8 and TRBJ1-2; D uncertain. From germline, CDR1 is SGHTS and CDR2 YDEGEE. The length of the CDR3 is 14 residues. V dropped 4 bases and J dropped 2 bases, with 12 bases sitting between them. The DNA for the CDR3 is TGTGCCAGCAGCAGGACCCGGGGAAACTATGGCTACACCTTC. This gives the protein CASSRTRGNYGYTF.